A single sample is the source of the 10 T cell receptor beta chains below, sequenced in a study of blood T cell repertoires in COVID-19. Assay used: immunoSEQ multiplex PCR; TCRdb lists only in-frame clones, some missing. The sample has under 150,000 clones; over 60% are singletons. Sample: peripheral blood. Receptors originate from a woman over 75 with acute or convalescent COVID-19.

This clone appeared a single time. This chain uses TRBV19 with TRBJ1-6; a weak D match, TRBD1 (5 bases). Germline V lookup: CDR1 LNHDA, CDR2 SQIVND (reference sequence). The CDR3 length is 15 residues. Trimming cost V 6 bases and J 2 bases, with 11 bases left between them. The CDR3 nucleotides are TGTGCCAGTAGGAGCGGGGGTCCCTATAATTCACCCCTCCACTTT. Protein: CASRSGGPYNSPLHF.

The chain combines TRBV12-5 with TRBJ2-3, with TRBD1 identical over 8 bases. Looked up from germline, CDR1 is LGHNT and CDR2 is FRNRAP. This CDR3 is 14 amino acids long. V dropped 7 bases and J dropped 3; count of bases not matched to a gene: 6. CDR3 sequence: CASAPGQETDTQYF. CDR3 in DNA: TGTGCTAGTGCCCCGGGACAGGAAACAGATACGCAGTATTTT.

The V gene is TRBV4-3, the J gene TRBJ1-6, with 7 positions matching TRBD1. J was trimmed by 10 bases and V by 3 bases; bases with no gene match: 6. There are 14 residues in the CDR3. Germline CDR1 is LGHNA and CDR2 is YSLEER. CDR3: CASSQGTEYSPLHF. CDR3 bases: TGCGCCAGCAGCCAGGGGACAGAATACTCACCCCTCCACTTT.

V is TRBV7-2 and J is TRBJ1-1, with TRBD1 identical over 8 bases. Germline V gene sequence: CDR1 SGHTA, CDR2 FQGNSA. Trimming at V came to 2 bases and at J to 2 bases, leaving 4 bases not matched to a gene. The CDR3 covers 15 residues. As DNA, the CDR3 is TGTGCCAGCAGCTTAAACCAGGGGGCAAACACTGAAGCTTTCTTT. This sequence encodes CASSLNQGANTEAFF.

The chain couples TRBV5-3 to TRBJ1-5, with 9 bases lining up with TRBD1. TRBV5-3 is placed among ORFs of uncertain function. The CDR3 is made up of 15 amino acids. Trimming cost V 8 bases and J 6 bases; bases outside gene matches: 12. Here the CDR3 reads CASWGDRGYLQPQHF. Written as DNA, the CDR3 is TGTGCCAGTTGGGGAGACAGGGGGTATCTTCAGCCCCAGCATTTT.

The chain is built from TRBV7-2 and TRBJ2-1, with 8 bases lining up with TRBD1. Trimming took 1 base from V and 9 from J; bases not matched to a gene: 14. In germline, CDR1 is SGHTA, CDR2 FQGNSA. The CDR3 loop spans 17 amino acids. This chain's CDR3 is CASSLVMLGQGSGEQFF. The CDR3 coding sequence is TGTGCCAGCAGCTTAGTAATGTTAGGACAGGGATCGGGTGAGCAGTTCTTC. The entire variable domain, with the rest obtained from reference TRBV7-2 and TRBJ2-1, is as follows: GAGVSQSPSNKVTEKGKDVELRCDPISGHTALYWYRQSLGQGLEFLIYFQGNSAPDKSGLPSDRFSAERTGGSVSTLTIQRTQQEDSAVYLCASSLVMLGQGSGEQFFGPGTRLTVL.

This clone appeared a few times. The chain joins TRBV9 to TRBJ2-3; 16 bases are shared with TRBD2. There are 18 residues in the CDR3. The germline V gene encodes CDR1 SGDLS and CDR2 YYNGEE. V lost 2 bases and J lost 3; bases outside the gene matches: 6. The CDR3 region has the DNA TGTGCCAGCAGCGTGGGACTAGCGGGGGGGCCTATAACAGATACGCAGTATTTT. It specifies CASSVGLAGGPITDTQYF.

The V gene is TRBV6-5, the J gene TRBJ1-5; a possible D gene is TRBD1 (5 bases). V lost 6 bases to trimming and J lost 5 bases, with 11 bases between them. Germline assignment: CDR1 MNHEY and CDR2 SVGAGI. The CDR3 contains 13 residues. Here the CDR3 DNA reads TGTGCCAGCAGCAGGGATCCTTATCAGCCCCAGCATTTT. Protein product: CASSRDPYQPQHF.

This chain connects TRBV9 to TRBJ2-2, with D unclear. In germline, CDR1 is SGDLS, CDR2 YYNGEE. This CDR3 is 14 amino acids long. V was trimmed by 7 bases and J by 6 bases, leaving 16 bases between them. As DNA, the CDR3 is TGTGCCAGCTCTTCGGTTTGGTCCGCCGGGGAGCTGTTTTTT. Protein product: CASSSVWSAGELFF.

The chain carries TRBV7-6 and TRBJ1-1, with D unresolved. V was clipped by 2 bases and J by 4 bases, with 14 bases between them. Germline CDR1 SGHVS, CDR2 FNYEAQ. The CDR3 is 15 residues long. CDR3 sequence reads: CASSLSTGTGTEAFF. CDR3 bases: TGTGCCAGCAGCTTAAGCACGGGTACCGGCACTGAAGCTTTCTTT.